Below are 22 T cell receptor beta chains sequenced from a single sample in a study of regulatory T cells in long-lasting Graves disease. Time point reported: persistent/refractory GD, antithyroid drugs over 5 years with positive TRAb. PBMC-derived RNA was used for the TCR library. Sequencing libraries for TCR beta were prepared with iRepertoire HTBI primers and Arm-PCR of CDR3 regions. MiXCR was run by TCRdb on the multiplex PCR reads, yielding one entry per CDR3 protein. The table lists roughly 490,000 distinct CDR3 sequences, around a fifth of them singletons. Sequenced here: peripheral blood mononuclear cells (PBMCs), sampled when the disease was refractory, from a patient treated with antithyroid drugs. The receptors derive from a female donor with Graves disease.

This clonotype has at least ten counts. The chain recombines TRBV7-8 with TRBJ1-5; 8 bases agree with TRBD1. The CDR3 contains 17 residues. Trimming at V came to 1 base and at J to 2 bases, leaving 7 bases not matched to a gene. CDR1 and CDR2 (germline): SGHVS, FQNEAQ. The CDR3 is CASSLGRTGLGNQPQHF. The CDR3 nucleotides are TGTGCCAGCAGCTTAGGCAGGACAGGGCTGGGCAATCAGCCCCAGCATTTT.

The chain recombines TRBV19 with TRBJ2-7; the match to TRBD2 covers 9 bases. The CDR3 runs 16 residues. With V trimmed by 6 bases and J by 3 bases, 12 bases remained unmatched. The germline V gene encodes CDR1 LNHDA and CDR2 SQIVND (reference sequence). CDR3: CASSPIGAGGNYEQYF. DNA for the CDR3: TGTGCCAGTAGCCCCATAGGGGCGGGAGGGAACTACGAGCAGTACTTC.

The sample holds many counts of this clonotype. The chain employs TRBV15 and TRBJ1-2; 10 bases map to TRBD1. Trimming cost V 3 bases and J 4 bases; bases outside gene matches: 8. There are 16 residues in the CDR3. The germline V gene encodes CDR1 LNHNV and CDR2 YYDKDF (reference sequence). This CDR3 is CATSRDGQGVLYGYTF. The CDR3 region has the DNA TGTGCCACCAGCAGGGACGGACAGGGGGTTCTCTATGGCTACACCTTC.

The chain carries TRBV3-1 and TRBJ1-1; D is undetermined. CDR1 and CDR2 (germline): LGHDT, YNNKEL (reference sequence). This CDR3 has 12 amino acids. Deletions cut 1 base from V and 11 bases from J, with 11 bases between. CDR3 in amino acids: CASSQASGRAFF. The DNA of the CDR3 is TGTGCCAGCAGCCAAGCGTCGGGCAGGGCTTTCTTT.

The gene calls are TRBV20-1 and TRBJ2-7; D gene unclear. The CDR3 has 15 residues. Looked up from germline, CDR1 is DFQATT and CDR2 is SNEGSKA (reference sequence). Trimming cost V 1 base and J 2 bases, with 15 bases left between them. The CDR3 nucleotides are TGCAGTGCTAGAGTCGTCACCTTGAGCCCCTACGAGCAGTACTTC. Translating gives CSARVVTLSPYEQYF.

This chain uses TRBV5-1 with TRBJ2-7; D possibly corresponds to TRBD1 (6 bases). Trimming removed 5 bases at V and 5 bases at J, with 11 bases between. The germline V gene encodes CDR1 SGHRS and CDR2 YFSETQ. The CDR3 consists of 12 residues. DNA for the CDR3: TGCGCCAGCAGACAGGGACCCCACGAGCAGTACTTC. Amino acids: CASRQGPHEQYF. The variable domain in full, with the rest retrieved from reference TRBV5-1 and TRBJ2-7, is KAGVTQTPRYLIKTRGQQVTLSCSPISGHRSVSWYQQTPGQGLQFLFEYFSETQRNKGNFPGRFSGRQFSNSRSEMNVSTLELGDSALYLCASRQGPHEQYFGPGTRLTVT.

This clonotype occurred many times. This rearrangement joins TRBV20-1 to TRBJ2-7; TRBD2 agrees at 11 bases. The CDR3 contains 13 residues. J gave up 5 bases and V 3 bases, and 3 bases lay outside the gene matches. CDR1 DFQATT and CDR2 SNEGSKA come from the germline V gene (reference sequence). The CDR3 is CSARTSGTDEQYF. CDR3 coding DNA: TGCAGTGCTAGGACTAGCGGGACGGACGAGCAGTACTTC.

The rearrangement uses TRBV7-9 and TRBJ2-7; no definite D call. The ends were cut back, 4 bases at V and 11 bases at J, with 9 bases in the middle. The CDR3 consists of 10 residues. Looked up from germline, CDR1 is SEHNR and CDR2 is FQNEAQ (reference sequence). CDR3 in DNA: TGTGCCAGCAGCTCCTACGTGGAGTACTTC. It codes for CASSSYVEYF.

At least ten counts were recorded for this clonotype. This chain uses TRBV7-9 with TRBJ1-1; TRBD1 is a possible D gene (5 bases). Per the germline V gene, CDR1 is SEHNR and CDR2 is FQNEAQ (reference sequence). The CDR3 is 13 residues long. V lost 4 bases and J 5 bases, leaving 11 bases between the germline ends. CDR3 sequence reads: CASSSGTTTEAFF. The CDR3 nucleotides read TGTGCCAGCAGCTCCGGGACGACGACTGAAGCTTTCTTT.

At least ten counts were recorded for this clonotype. The CDR3 loop is CASSAVGTQYF. The CDR3, as DNA: TGTGCCAGCAGCGCCGTCGGGACCCAGTACTTC. The V gene is TRBV7-8, the J gene TRBJ2-5; D ambiguous. The ends were cut back, 5 bases at V and 7 bases at J, with 8 bases in the middle. This CDR3 contains 11 residues. The germline V gene encodes CDR1 SGHVS and CDR2 FQNEAQ.

A remark on this clonotype: A much larger clone is a single base away; this may be a read error. The CDR3 DNA sequence: TGCAGCGTCCAGGTGAATAATTCACCCCTCCGCTTT. This translates into CSVQVNNSPLRF. This sequence joins TRBV29-1 and TRBJ1-6; D unresolved. The CDR3 runs to 12 residues. Per germline, CDR1 SQVTM and CDR2 ANQGSEA.

The rearrangement uses TRBV20-1 and TRBJ2-2, with 10 bases that match TRBD2. V shed 0 bases and J 4 bases; nucleotides not matched to a gene: 5. Germline V gives CDR1 DFQATT, CDR2 SNEGSKA (reference sequence). The CDR3 consists of 16 residues. As DNA, the CDR3 is TGCAGTGCTAGAGATCCCCGACTAGCGGGCACCGGGGAGCTGTTTTTT. It translates to CSARDPRLAGTGELFF.

In its sample, this clonotype was seen many times. This chain joins TRBV30 and TRBJ2-5, with 7 nucleotides matching TRBD1. CDR1 GTSNPN and CDR2 SVGIG come from the germline V gene (reference sequence). The CDR3 length is 11 residues. J gave up 7 bases and V 1 base, and 0 bases lay outside the gene matches. The DNA of the CDR3 is TGTGCCTGGAGTGCAGGGGGGACCCAGTACTTC. Translation gives CAWSAGGTQYF.

Turning to this clonotype: Being one base from a much bigger clone, this may be a read error. The chain couples TRBV7-2 to TRBJ2-7; 9 positions agree with TRBD2. The ends lost 4 bases at V and 3 bases at J; junction bases unmatched: 7. Germline V gene sequence: CDR1 SGHTA, CDR2 FQGNSA. The length of the CDR3 is 15 residues. As DNA, the CDR3 is TGTGCCAGCAGCTCATTTAGCGGGAGTGTCTACGAGCAGTACTTC. Its translation: CASSSFSGSVYEQYF.

The chain recombines TRBV12-3 or TRBV12-4 with TRBJ1-4; D is uncertain. Trimming left V 3 bases short and J 8 bases short, with 7 bases between. This CDR3 is 12 amino acids long. The CDR3, as DNA: TGTGCCAGCAGTTTGCGGCGGGAAAAACTGTTTTTT. It codes for CASSLRREKLFF.

This chain links TRBV6-2 or TRBV6-3 with TRBJ2-1, with D possibly being TRBD1 (6 bases). Trimming shortened V by 7 bases and J by 5 bases, and 15 bases separated the two germline ends. The CDR3 consists of 14 residues. Per the germline V gene, CDR1 is MNHEY and CDR2 is SVGEGT. The CDR3 here is CASTPWGRNNEQFF. The CDR3 coding sequence is TGTGCCAGCACGCCCTGGGGGCGTAACAATGAGCAGTTCTTC.

Here the CDR3 DNA reads TGCAGTGCTAGCCCCCCGACAGGGGCAGGCAATTCACCCCTCCACTTT. It is translated as CSASPPTGAGNSPLHF. This chain links TRBV20-1 with TRBJ1-6; 8 bases agree with TRBD1. J gave up 7 bases and V 3 bases, and 11 bases lay outside the gene matches. CDR3 length: 16 amino acids. The germline V gene encodes CDR1 DFQATT and CDR2 SNEGSKA (reference sequence).

Ten or more counts support this clonotype. The chain employs TRBV30 and TRBJ2-5, with D possibly matching TRBD2 (5 bases). CDR1 and CDR2 from the germline V gene are GTSNPN and SVGIG (reference sequence). The CDR3 has 13 amino acids. V was cut by 5 bases and J by 1 base, with 11 bases left in between. The CDR3 here is CAWGRAAQETQYF. The CDR3 nucleotides are TGTGCCTGGGGGCGGGCCGCCCAAGAGACCCAGTACTTC.

This clonotype was detected ten times or more. This chain connects TRBV6-1 to TRBJ1-2; 10 bases are shared with TRBD1. The length of the CDR3 is 14 residues. Germline CDR1 is MNHNS and CDR2 is SASEGT. V lost 7 bases, J lost 6 bases, and 8 bases stayed unmatched. The CDR3 DNA sequence: TGTGCCAGCACCACCCGGACAGGGGGAGATGGCTACACCTTC. Translating gives CASTTRTGGDGYTF.

In this sample, this clonotype turned up many times. The chain employs TRBV12-3 or TRBV12-4 and TRBJ1-1, with D possibly being TRBD1 (6 bases). Trimming took off 7 bases at V and 3 bases at J, with 15 bases between the two ends. The CDR3 length is 14 residues. The DNA of the CDR3 is TGTGCCAGCACTGAACTTGGACAGTACACTGAAGCTTTCTTT. This translates into CASTELGQYTEAFF.

The chain is built from TRBV3-1 and TRBJ1-1, with no clear D. The germline gives CDR1 LGHDT, CDR2 YNNKEL (reference sequence). The CDR3 length is 13 residues. Trimming took off 1 base at V and 3 bases at J, with 6 bases between the two ends. In DNA, the CDR3 is TGTGCCAGCAGCCAAGGGGAACACACTGAAGCTTTCTTT. Its translation is CASSQGEHTEAFF.

This clonotype was observed at least ten times. This chain connects TRBV6-2 or TRBV6-3 to TRBJ1-2, with a weak D call TRBD1 (6 bases). The CDR3 consists of 13 residues. Deletions cut 4 bases from V and 7 bases from J, with 13 bases between. Germline lookup yields CDR1 MNHEY and CDR2 SVGEGT. The CDR3 sequence: CASSFPGASGYTF. Written as DNA, the CDR3 is TGTGCCAGCAGTTTCCCAGGGGCGAGTGGCTACACCTTC.